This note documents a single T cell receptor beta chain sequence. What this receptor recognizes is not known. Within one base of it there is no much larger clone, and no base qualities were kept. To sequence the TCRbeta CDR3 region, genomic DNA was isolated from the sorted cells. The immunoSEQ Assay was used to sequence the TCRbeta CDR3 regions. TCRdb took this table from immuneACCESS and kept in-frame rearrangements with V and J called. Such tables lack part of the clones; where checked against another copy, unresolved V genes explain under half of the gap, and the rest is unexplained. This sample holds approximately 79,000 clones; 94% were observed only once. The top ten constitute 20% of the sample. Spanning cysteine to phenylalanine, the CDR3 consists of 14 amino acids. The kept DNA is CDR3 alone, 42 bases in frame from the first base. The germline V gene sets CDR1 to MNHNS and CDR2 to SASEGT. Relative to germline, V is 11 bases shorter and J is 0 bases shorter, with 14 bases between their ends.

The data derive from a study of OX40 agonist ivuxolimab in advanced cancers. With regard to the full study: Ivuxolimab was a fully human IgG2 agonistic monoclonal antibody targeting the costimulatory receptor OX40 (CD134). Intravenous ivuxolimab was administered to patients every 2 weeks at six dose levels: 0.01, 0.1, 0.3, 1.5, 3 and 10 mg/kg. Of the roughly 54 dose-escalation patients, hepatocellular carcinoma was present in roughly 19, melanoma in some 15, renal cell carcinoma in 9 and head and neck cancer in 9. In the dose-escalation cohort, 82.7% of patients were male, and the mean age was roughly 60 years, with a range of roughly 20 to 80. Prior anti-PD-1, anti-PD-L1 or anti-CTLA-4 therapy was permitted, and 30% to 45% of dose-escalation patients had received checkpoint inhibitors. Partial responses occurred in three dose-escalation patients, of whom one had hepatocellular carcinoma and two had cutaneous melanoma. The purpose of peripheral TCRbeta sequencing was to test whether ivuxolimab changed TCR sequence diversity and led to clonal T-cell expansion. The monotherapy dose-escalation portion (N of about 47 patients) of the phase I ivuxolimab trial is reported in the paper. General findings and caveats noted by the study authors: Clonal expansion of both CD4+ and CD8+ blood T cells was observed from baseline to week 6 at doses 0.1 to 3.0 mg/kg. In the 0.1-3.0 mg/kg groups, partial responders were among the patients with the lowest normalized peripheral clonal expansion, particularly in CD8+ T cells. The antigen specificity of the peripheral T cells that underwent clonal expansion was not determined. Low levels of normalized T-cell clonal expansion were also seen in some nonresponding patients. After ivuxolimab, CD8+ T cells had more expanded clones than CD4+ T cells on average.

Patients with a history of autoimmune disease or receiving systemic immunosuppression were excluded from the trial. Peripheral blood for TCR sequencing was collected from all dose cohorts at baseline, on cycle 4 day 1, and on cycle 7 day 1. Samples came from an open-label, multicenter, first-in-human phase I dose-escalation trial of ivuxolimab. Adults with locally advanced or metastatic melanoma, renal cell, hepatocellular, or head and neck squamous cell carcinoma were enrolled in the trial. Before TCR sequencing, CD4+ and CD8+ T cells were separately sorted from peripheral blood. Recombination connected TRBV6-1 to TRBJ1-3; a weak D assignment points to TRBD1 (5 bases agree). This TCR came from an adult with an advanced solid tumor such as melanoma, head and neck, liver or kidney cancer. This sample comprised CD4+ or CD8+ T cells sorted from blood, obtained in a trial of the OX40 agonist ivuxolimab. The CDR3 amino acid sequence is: CAVHRTHSGNTIYF. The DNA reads TGTGCCGTCCACAGGACCCACTCTGGAAACACCATATATTTT.